The 12 T cell receptor beta chains below come from one sample, sequenced in a study of T-cell reconstitution after alpha-beta-depleted transplantation in children. Unique molecular identifiers were incorporated into the prepared TCRbeta library. TCRdb reprocessed the PCR reads with MiXCR, giving one entry per CDR3 protein. This table has 400,000 to 450,000 distinct CDR3 sequences, about 45% appearing once. The sample here was PBMCs, taken before TCRalphabeta/CD19-depleted stem cell transplant. The receptor set was obtained from a girl aged 2 to 9 with aplastic anemia, due to receive a stem cell transplant.

This clonotype was seen ten or more times. The V call is TRBV3-1, the J call TRBJ2-7; tentatively, D is TRBD1 or TRBD2 (5 bases each). Germline loops: CDR1 LGHDT, CDR2 YNNKEL (reference sequence). This CDR3 has 13 residues. V lost 4 bases and J lost 6, with 13 bases in between. The CDR3 DNA is TGTGCCAGCAGCCGGGGACGATCGGGCGAGCAGTACTTC. Protein: CASSRGRSGEQYF.

The genes are TRBV12-3 or TRBV12-4 and TRBJ1-1, with D tentatively TRBD1 (6 bases). V shed 6 bases and J shed 0 bases, with 14 bases lying between them. The CDR3 sequence is 15 residues long. The CDR3 DNA reads as TGTGCCAGCAGAACCGGACAGCGTCTGAACACTGAAGCTTTCTTT. Protein sequence: CASRTGQRLNTEAFF.

The chain has TRBV28 and TRBJ2-5, with D possibly TRBD2 on 6 matching bases. With 4 bases removed from V and 5 bases from J, the gap between germline ends came to 17 bases. CDR3 length equals 15 residues. Germline V gives CDR1 MDHEN, CDR2 SYDVKM. The CDR3 loop is CASSSPRGTGETQYF. For the CDR3, the DNA is TGTGCCAGCAGTTCCCCTCGCGGGACGGGTGAGACCCAGTACTTC.

This clonotype was found a few times. V is TRBV21-1 and J is TRBJ2-7. TRBV21-1 represents a pseudogene. The CDR3 is 14 amino acids. The CDR3 region is CASSNHNWAHEQYF. CDR3 in DNA: TGTGCCAGCAGCAATCACAATTGGGCCCACGAGCAGTACTTC.

The V and J genes are TRBV29-1 and TRBJ2-7, with D possibly TRBD2 on 6 matching bases. Trimming removed 3 bases from V and 2 bases from J, with 8 bases in between. The CDR3 runs 12 residues. Per the germline V gene, CDR1 is SQVTM and CDR2 is ANQGSEA. The CDR3 DNA follows: TGCAGCGTTGACGCGGGGCCCTACGAGCAGTACTTC. Translated, it gives CSVDAGPYEQYF.

The J gene is TRBJ1-1, the V gene TRBV20-1; D may be TRBD1 (5 bases). Germline CDR1 and CDR2: DFQATT and SNEGSKA (reference sequence). The CDR3 loop spans 18 amino acids. Trimming shortened V by 3 bases and J by 5 bases, and 28 bases separated the two germline ends. CDR3 nucleotide sequence: TGCAGTGCTAGTTCGCAGGGTATTATTCCTACACTAACGACTGAAGCTTTCTTT. Translated, it gives CSASSQGIIPTLTTEAFF.

CDR3 sequence (DNA): TGTGCCAGCAGCCACCCACTAGCGGGAGCATACAATGAGCAGTTCTTC. This encodes CASSHPLAGAYNEQFF. The rearrangement joins TRBV4-2 to TRBJ2-1, with TRBD2 matching over 11 bases. With V trimmed by 3 bases and J by 4 bases, 5 bases remained unmatched. The CDR3 is 16 residues long. Germline loops: CDR1 LGHNA, CDR2 YNFKEQ.

The rearrangement uses TRBV7-2 and TRBJ2-1, with D perhaps matching TRBD1 or TRBD2 (5 bases each). Germline-derived CDR1 and CDR2 are SGHTA and FQGNSA. This CDR3 spans 15 amino acids. Trimming shortened V by 5 bases and J by 6 bases, and 17 bases separated the two germline ends. CDR3 nucleotide sequence: TGTGCCAGCAGCGGGCGACTCCGGGGCCTCAATGAGCAGTTCTTC. The encoded protein is CASSGRLRGLNEQFF.

The V gene is TRBV5-6, the J gene TRBJ2-1, with D possibly matching TRBD1 (6 bases). The germline gives CDR1 SGHDT, CDR2 YYEEEE. Trimming shortened V by 1 base and J by 6 bases, and 14 bases separated the two germline ends. The CDR3 covers 15 residues. The CDR3, as DNA: TGTGCCAGCAGCTTGAAACAGGGTTGGGCCAATGAGCAGTTCTTC. Translation: CASSLKQGWANEQFF.

The chain carries TRBV5-1 and TRBJ2-5, with D tentatively TRBD2 (6 bases). From germline, CDR1 is SGHRS and CDR2 YFSETQ. CDR3 length equals 13 residues. The germline V and J ends were trimmed by 4 bases and 0 bases, with 7 bases remaining between them. CDR3 DNA sequence: TGCGCCAGCAGCGGGGGGTACCAAGAGACCCAGTACTTC. This codes for CASSGGYQETQYF. Combining the CDR3 with reference TRBV5-1 and TRBJ2-5 gives the whole variable domain KAGVTQTPRYLIKTRGQQVTLSCSPISGHRSVSWYQQTPGQGLQFLFEYFSETQRNKGNFPGRFSGRQFSNSRSEMNVSTLELGDSALYLCASSGGYQETQYFGPGTRLLVL.

This rearrangement joins TRBV18 to TRBJ2-7, with 8 bases fitting TRBD1. The junction had 6 bases not matched to a gene; V was cut back by 4 bases and J by 1 base. This CDR3 spans 15 amino acids. CDR1 is KGHSH and CDR2 is LQKENI in the germline V gene. The CDR3 reads CASSLDRAGSYEQYF. CDR3 sequence (DNA): TGTGCCAGCTCACTGGACAGGGCTGGATCCTACGAGCAGTACTTC.

This clonotype was recorded a few times. The chain links TRBV7-9 to TRBJ2-3; D uncertain. Germline CDR1 SEHNR, CDR2 FQNEAQ (reference sequence). The CDR3 covers 15 residues. Trimming cost V 3 bases and J 1 base, with 11 bases left between them. CDR3 sequence (DNA): TGTGCCAGCAGCTTGGGTCCTCACCGCACAGATACGCAGTATTTT. This translates into CASSLGPHRTDTQYF.